This T cell receptor (beta chain) appears in the sequencing data of a study of shared clonotypes between healthy human individuals. Study observations and caveats: Some naive CD4 clonotypes, around 4.9%, turned up in common across four donors.

A word on this clone: Antigen unknown.

It was at deep level that the assay was run. Sequencing used immunoSEQ multiplex PCR; TCRdb keeps in-frame clones, though not all of them. The table lists roughly 2.1 million clones, 90% to 95% of them singletons. Deletions cut 8 bases from V and 8 bases from J, with 12 bases between. This CDR3 contains 12 residues. From germline, CDR1 is MNHEY and CDR2 SVGAGI. It was CD45RO-negative cells, positively selected for CCR7, that made up naive CD8 cells, with terminally differentiated effector memory CD45RA+ cells excluded. The sequence derives from a man aged 18 to 30 in good health. Some clones in this sample may be carry-over from other donors' samples. The specimen was naive CD8+ T cells from PBMCs. This rearrangement joins TRBV6-5 to TRBJ2-2; no clear D gene. The CDR3 region is CASATLRGELFF. The CDR3 DNA follows: TGTGCCAGCGCCACCCTTCGGGGGGAGCTGTTTTTT.